This TCR beta chain was recovered during a study of response to subunit inactivated influenza vaccine. Study-level points and caveats: Each seasonal influenza vaccination, the authors suggested, recruits few new T cells.

MiXCR, run by TCRdb on the RT-PCR reads, gives a single entry per CDR3 protein. Among a few hundred thousand distinct CDR3 sequences, 12% to 15% were seen once, and the ten largest hold more than 9.5%. The CDR3 runs to 13 residues. The V end lost 3 bases, the J end lost 6 bases, and 6 bases lay between the germline ends. This clonotype was recorded a few times. Its specificity is not known. The chain combines TRBV12-3 or TRBV12-4 with TRBJ1-6; D gene uncertain. This receptor was identified in a man aged 50 to 59 who received an inactivated influenza vaccine. The material was PBMCs from blood, obtained roughly 13 days after vaccination. Here the CDR3 reads CASSFGRNSPLHF. CDR3 nucleotides: TGTGCCAGCAGTTTTGGCCGTAATTCACCCCTCCACTTT.